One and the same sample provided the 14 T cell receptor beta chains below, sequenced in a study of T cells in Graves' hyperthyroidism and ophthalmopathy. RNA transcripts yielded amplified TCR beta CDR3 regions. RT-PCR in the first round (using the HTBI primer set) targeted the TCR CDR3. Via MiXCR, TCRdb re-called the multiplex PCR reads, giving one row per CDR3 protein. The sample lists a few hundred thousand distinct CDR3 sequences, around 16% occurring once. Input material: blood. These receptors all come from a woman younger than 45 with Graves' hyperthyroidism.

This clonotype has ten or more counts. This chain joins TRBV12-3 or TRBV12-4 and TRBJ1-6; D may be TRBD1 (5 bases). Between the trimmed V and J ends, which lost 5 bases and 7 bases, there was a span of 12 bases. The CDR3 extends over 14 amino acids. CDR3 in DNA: TGTGCCAGCAGTCTAAATTGGGGGAATTCACCCCTCCACTTT. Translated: CASSLNWGNSPLHF.

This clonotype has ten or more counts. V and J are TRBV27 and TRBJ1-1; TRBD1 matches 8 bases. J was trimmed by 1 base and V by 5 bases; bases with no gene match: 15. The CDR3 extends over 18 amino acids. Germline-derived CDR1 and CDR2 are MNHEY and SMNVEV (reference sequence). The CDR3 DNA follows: TGTGCCAGCAGTACCCCCGGACAGGGACAGAACCCGAACACTGAAGCTTTCTTT. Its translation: CASSTPGQGQNPNTEAFF.

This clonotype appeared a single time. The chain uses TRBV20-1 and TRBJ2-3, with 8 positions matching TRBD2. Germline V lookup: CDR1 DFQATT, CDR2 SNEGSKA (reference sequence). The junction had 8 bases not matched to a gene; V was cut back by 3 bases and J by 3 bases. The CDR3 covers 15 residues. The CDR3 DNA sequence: TGCAGTGCTAGGGTTAGCGGGAAAGGTACAGATACGCAGTATTTT. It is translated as CSARVSGKGTDTQYF.

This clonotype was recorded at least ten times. In DNA form, the CDR3 reads TGTGCCAGCAGTCTTTTTCGGGGGAACACTGAAGCTTTCTTT. This translates into CASSLFRGNTEAFF. The chain carries TRBV27 and TRBJ1-1; no firm D call. Trimming removed 5 bases from V and 1 base from J, with 11 bases in between. The V gene's germline CDR1 is MNHEY and CDR2 SMNVEV (reference sequence). The CDR3 runs 14 residues.

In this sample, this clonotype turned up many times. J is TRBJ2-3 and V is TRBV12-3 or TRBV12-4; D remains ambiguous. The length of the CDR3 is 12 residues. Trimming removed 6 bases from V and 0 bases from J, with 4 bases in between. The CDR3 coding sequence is TGTGCCAGCAGAGGAAGCACAGATACGCAGTATTTT. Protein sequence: CASRGSTDTQYF.

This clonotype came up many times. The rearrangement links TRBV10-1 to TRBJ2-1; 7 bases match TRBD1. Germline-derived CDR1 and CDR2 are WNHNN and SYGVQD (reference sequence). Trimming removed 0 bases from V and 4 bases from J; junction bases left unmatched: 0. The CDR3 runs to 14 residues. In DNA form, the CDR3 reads TGCGCCAGCAGTGAGTCGGGACAGTACAATGAGCAGTTCTTC. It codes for CASSESGQYNEQFF.

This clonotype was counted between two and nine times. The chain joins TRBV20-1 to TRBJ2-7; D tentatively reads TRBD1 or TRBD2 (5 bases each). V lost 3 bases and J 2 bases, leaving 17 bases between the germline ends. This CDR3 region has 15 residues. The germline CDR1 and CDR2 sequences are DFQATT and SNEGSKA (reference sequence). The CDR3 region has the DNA TGCAGTGCTAGCGTTACCCGGGGCAGAGCCTACGAGCAGTACTTC. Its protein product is CSASVTRGRAYEQYF.

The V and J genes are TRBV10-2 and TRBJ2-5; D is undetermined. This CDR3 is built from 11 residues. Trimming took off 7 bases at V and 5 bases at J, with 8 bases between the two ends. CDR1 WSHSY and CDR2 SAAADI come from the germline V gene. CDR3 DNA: TGCGCCAGCACGTGGCGCGAGACCCAGTACTTC. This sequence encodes CASTWRETQYF.

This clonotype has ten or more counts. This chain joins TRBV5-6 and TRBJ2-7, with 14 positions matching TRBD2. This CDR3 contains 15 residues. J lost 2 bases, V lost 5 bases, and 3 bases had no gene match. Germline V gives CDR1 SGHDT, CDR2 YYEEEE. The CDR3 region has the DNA TGTGCCAGCAGACGACTAGCGGGAGGGCCCTACGAGCAGTACTTC. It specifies CASRRLAGGPYEQYF.

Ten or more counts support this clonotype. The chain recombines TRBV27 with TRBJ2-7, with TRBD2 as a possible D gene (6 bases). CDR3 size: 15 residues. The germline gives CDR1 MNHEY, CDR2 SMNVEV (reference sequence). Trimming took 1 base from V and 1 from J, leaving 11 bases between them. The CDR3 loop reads CASSLYAGLSYEQYF. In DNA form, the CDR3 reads TGTGCCAGCAGTTTATACGCGGGGCTATCCTACGAGCAGTACTTC.

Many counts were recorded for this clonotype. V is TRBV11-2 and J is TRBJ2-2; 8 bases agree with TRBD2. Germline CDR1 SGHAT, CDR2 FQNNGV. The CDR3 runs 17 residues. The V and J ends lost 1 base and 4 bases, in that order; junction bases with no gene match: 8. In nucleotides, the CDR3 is TGTGCCAGCAGCTTAGTGGTAGCGGGATTGGCCACCGGGGAGCTGTTTTTT. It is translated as CASSLVVAGLATGELFF.

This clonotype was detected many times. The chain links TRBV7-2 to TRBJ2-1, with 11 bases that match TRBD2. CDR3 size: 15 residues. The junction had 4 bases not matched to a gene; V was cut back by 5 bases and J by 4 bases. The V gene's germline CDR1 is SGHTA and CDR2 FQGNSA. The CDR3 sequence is CASSPLAGVYNEQFF. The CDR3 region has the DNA TGTGCCAGCAGCCCACTAGCGGGAGTATACAATGAGCAGTTCTTC.

CDR3 nucleotides: TGTGCCAGCAGTTCACTAGCGGAGTCCTACAATGAGCAGTTCTTC. This sequence encodes CASSSLAESYNEQFF. The V and J genes are TRBV12-3 or TRBV12-4 and TRBJ2-1; 8 positions match TRBD2. J was trimmed by 1 base and V by 4 bases; bases with no gene match: 3. The CDR3 consists of 15 residues.

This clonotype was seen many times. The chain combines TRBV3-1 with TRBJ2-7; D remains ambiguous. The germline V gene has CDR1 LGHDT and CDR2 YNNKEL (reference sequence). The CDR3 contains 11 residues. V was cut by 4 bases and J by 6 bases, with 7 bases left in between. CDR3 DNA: TGTGCCAGCAGCCTAAGGAGCGAGCAGTACTTC. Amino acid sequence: CASSLRSEQYF.